The 16 T cell receptor beta chains given below trace back to one sample, sequenced in a study of shared clonotypes between healthy human individuals. Profiling relied on immunoSEQ multiplex PCR, and the TCRdb table lists in-frame clones only, not all of them. The data contain around 1.4 million clones, 97% to 99% of them seen just once; the ten biggest clones take up 0.3% to 0.45%. The specimen sequenced was naive CD4+ T cells sorted from blood. Subset of the sample: CD45RA+ positively selected. These receptors originate from a man aged 25 to 40 in good health.

The rearrangement uses TRBV5-4 and TRBJ2-7; no firm D call. V was clipped by 6 bases and J by 0 bases, with 16 bases between them. The CDR3 length is 15 residues. Germline CDR1 and CDR2: SGHNT and YYREEE (reference sequence). The DNA for the CDR3 is TGTGCCAGCATGAACAAAAAAGGGCGCTCCTACGAGCAGTACTTC. Translation gives CASMNKKGRSYEQYF. Complete variable domain (other parts from reference TRBV5-4 and TRBJ2-7): ETGVTQSPTHLIKTRGQQVTLRCSSQSGHNTVSWYQQALGQGPQFIFQYYREEENGRGNFPPRFSGLQFPNYSSELNVNALELDDSALYLCASMNKKGRSYEQYFGPGTRLTVT.

The rearrangement uses TRBV11-3 and TRBJ2-3, with TRBD1 identical over 10 bases. With V trimmed by 4 bases and J by 8 bases, 3 bases remained unmatched. This CDR3 comprises 13 residues. In germline, CDR1 is SGHNT, CDR2 YENEEA. The DNA for the CDR3 is TGTGCCAGCAGCTCTAGACAGGGGGCTACGCAGTATTTT. Amino acid sequence: CASSSRQGATQYF.

This clone showed up just a few times. One end of the junction does not line up with germline, which may come from a read error. This chain connects TRBV25-1 to TRBJ1-1; D unresolved. Germline values: CDR1 MGHDK, CDR2 SYGVNS. The CDR3 is 14 amino acids. Here the CDR3 DNA reads TGTGCCAGCAGTGTAAATCAACAGAACGCTGAAGCTTTCTTT. It specifies CASSVNQQNAEAFF.

The chain recombines TRBV14 with TRBJ2-1; D possibly corresponds to TRBD2 (5 bases). Germline V gives CDR1 SGHDN, CDR2 FVKESK. The CDR3 has 17 amino acids. Trimming pared 0 bases from V and 0 bases from J, leaving 12 bases between. CDR3 nucleotides: TGTGCCAGCAGCCAAGACCGGAGCGGTCGCTCCTACAATGAGCAGTTCTTC. Protein: CASSQDRSGRSYNEQFF. The whole variable domain, filled in from reference TRBV14 and TRBJ2-1, reads EAGVTQFPSHSVIEKGQTVTLRCDPISGHDNLYWYRRVMGKEIKFLLHFVKESKQDESGMPNNRFLAERTGGTYSTLKVQPAELEDSGVYFCASSQDRSGRSYNEQFFGPGTRLTVL.

This rearrangement joins TRBV18 to TRBJ2-3, with 9 nucleotides matching TRBD2. The CDR3 extends over 16 amino acids. Germline V gene lookup returns CDR1 KGHSH and CDR2 LQKENI. Germline trimming cut 5 bases from V and 4 bases from J; bases unmatched to any gene: 10. The CDR3: CASSVSSGSVADTQYF. The CDR3, as DNA: TGTGCCAGCTCAGTGAGTAGCGGGAGTGTGGCAGATACGCAGTATTTT.

The rearrangement links TRBV18 to TRBJ2-2, with D perhaps matching TRBD1 (5 bases). The germline V gene encodes CDR1 KGHSH and CDR2 LQKENI. V was clipped by 3 bases and J by 3 bases, with 14 bases between them. This CDR3 contains 16 residues. CDR3 DNA sequence: TGTGCCAGCTCACCGTTAAGAGGCAGGGACACCGGGGAGCTGTTTTTT. Translation gives CASSPLRGRDTGELFF.

The chain carries TRBV5-4 and TRBJ2-6, with TRBD1 matching 9 bases. J gave up 1 base and V 2 bases, and 1 base lay outside the gene matches. This CDR3 spans 16 amino acids. Germline CDR1 SGHNT, CDR2 YYREEE (reference sequence). The DNA of the CDR3 is TGTGCCAGCAGCTTCGACAGGGGGTCTGGGGCCAACGTCCTGACTTTC. Translating gives CASSFDRGSGANVLTF.

Details on this clone: In the same sample, other DNA sequences code for this CDR3. The V gene is TRBV18, the J gene TRBJ2-3; tentative D call: TRBD2 (6 bases). The CDR3 contains 16 residues. The V gene lost 0 bases and the J gene lost 1 base, with 11 bases spanning the gap. The germline V gene encodes CDR1 KGHSH and CDR2 LQKENI. The CDR3, as DNA: TGTGCCAGCTCACCACCGGGAGGTGGAGGCACAGATACGCAGTATTTT. This translates into CASSPPGGGGTDTQYF.

On this clone itself: The sample holds other DNA sequences that translate to the same CDR3. This sequence joins TRBV18 and TRBJ2-1; D is ambiguous. This CDR3 region has 13 residues. Germline V gives CDR1 KGHSH, CDR2 LQKENI. V was shortened by 3 bases and J by 7 bases, with 10 bases between the two germline ends. CDR3 in DNA: TGTGCCAGCTCACCGGTAGGGTTGAATGAGCAGTTCTTC. The encoded protein is CASSPVGLNEQFF.

V gene TRBV6-6 combines with J gene TRBJ2-5, with TRBD1 matching over 9 bases. The germline CDR1 and CDR2 sequences are MNHNY and SVGAGI (reference sequence). This CDR3 has 15 amino acids. The V and J ends lost 10 bases and 1 base, in that order; junction bases with no gene match: 10. The CDR3 loop is CATQPGGQGQETQYF. The CDR3 nucleotides read TGTGCCACCCAACCCGGGGGACAGGGCCAAGAGACCCAGTACTTC.

The chain uses TRBV5-1 and TRBJ2-1; D remains ambiguous. The CDR3 covers 13 residues. Trimming pared 2 bases from V and 4 bases from J, leaving 7 bases between. Germline V gene lookup returns CDR1 SGHRS and CDR2 YFSETQ. The CDR3 is CASSLLEYNEQFF. The CDR3 DNA sequence: TGCGCCAGCAGCTTACTGGAGTACAATGAGCAGTTCTTC.

The chain employs TRBV7-3 and TRBJ2-2; D is undetermined. CDR3 size: 13 residues. V was trimmed by 2 bases and J by 7 bases, leaving 8 bases between them. Germline CDR1 SGHTA, CDR2 FQGTGA. CDR3 bases: TGTGCCAGCAGCTTATTGGTCGACGGGGAGCTGTTTTTT. Its translation: CASSLLVDGELFF.

V and J are TRBV4-1 and TRBJ2-3; 7 nucleotides agree with TRBD1. The CDR3 loop spans 17 amino acids. CDR1 is MGHRA and CDR2 is YSYEKL in the germline V gene. The V segment lost 4 bases and the J segment 1 base; nucleotides outside the gene matches: 11. The DNA for the CDR3 is TGCGCCAGCAGCCGAGTTACCGGGACAGACCGCACAGATACGCAGTATTTT. This gives the protein CASSRVTGTDRTDTQYF.

This chain links TRBV5-5 with TRBJ2-2; D not resolved. With 1 base removed from V and 4 bases from J, the gap between germline ends came to 11 bases. The CDR3 runs 15 residues. The germline V gene has CDR1 SGHKS and CDR2 YYEKEE (reference sequence). The CDR3 nucleotides are TGTGCCAGCAGCTTGAGGCAGGAGAGCACCGGGGAGCTGTTTTTT. Amino acid sequence: CASSLRQESTGELFF.

This clone was seen once. The DNA for the CDR3 is TGTGCCAGCAGCTCAGGGGACATCTACGAGCAGTACTTC. Translating it yields CASSSGDIYEQYF. This rearrangement joins TRBV7-6 to TRBJ2-7, with a possible D match to TRBD1 (6 bases). The germline gives CDR1 SGHVS, CDR2 FNYEAQ. The CDR3 totals 13 residues. Trimming cost V 4 bases and J 3 bases, with 10 bases left between them. The variable domain in full, with the rest retrieved from reference TRBV7-6 and TRBJ2-7, is GAGVSQSPRYKVTKRGQDVALRCDPISGHVSLYWYRQALGQGPEFLTYFNYEAQQDKSGLPNDRFSAERPEGSISTLTIQRTEQRDSAMYRCASSSGDIYEQYFGPGTRLTVT.

The V call is TRBV28, the J call TRBJ1-1, with D unresolved. The ends were cut back, 5 bases at V and 7 bases at J, with 8 bases in the middle. The germline gives CDR1 MDHEN, CDR2 SYDVKM. The CDR3 contains 11 residues. Written as DNA, the CDR3 is TGTGCCAGCAGTGATGACTTTGAAGCTTTCTTT. This encodes CASSDDFEAFF.